This entry concerns a single T cell receptor beta chain. Its antigen is currently unknown. V was pared by 5 bases and J by 0 bases, with 5 bases of the junction left unmatched. In germline, CDR1 is GTSNPN, CDR2 SVGIG (reference sequence). The CDR3 length is 17 residues. The data were taken from a study of cytomegalovirus exposure and HLA in healthy donors. Findings and caveats of the study: Reports indicate that TCR beta sequences accurately predicted the HLA-A and HLA-B alleles of most subjects. Associated with cytomegalovirus, according to the listing, were 150 to 200 TCR beta chains.

PCR used 60 Vbeta primers and 13 Jbeta primers. Generated by immunoSEQ multiplex PCR, the TCRdb table keeps only in-frame clones and is missing some. In the table there are some 150,000 clones, less than 80% of which are singletons. The sequence was obtained from a man aged 35 to 55 in good health and CMV-seronegative. The source material was PBMCs. The rearrangement uses TRBV30 and TRBJ2-3, with TRBD2 matching over 16 bases. The CDR3 reads CAWGTSGRAGSTDTQYF. In DNA, the CDR3 is TGTGCCTGGGGGACTAGCGGGAGGGCCGGGAGCACAGATACGCAGTATTTT.